The 18 T cell receptor beta chains below come from one sample, sequenced in a study of blood T cell repertoires in COVID-19. Clones were read by immunoSEQ multiplex PCR, and TCRdb kept only the in-frame ones, dropping some. Altogether approximately 260,000 clones are present, around 89% being singletons, with the ten largest covering approximately 2.1%. The sample taken for sequencing was peripheral blood. These receptors came from an older woman with COVID-19, enrolled during active disease.

The count of this clone is one. The V gene is TRBV7-9, the J gene TRBJ1-2; no reliable D call. This CDR3 comprises 15 residues. Germline V gene lookup returns CDR1 SEHNR and CDR2 FQNEAQ (reference sequence). V lost 1 base and J 0 bases, leaving 9 bases between the germline ends. The CDR3 nucleotides read TGTGCCAGCAGCTTAGGACATGACCCTAACTATGGCTACACCTTC. Amino acid sequence: CASSLGHDPNYGYTF.

This sequence joins TRBV19 and TRBJ1-5, with TRBD1 identical over 7 bases. Trimming at V came to 6 bases and at J to 0 bases, leaving 5 bases not matched to a gene. Germline V CDR1 and CDR2: LNHDA, SQIVND (reference sequence). The CDR3 covers 15 residues. The CDR3 protein is CASRVRTGSNQPQHF. The DNA of the CDR3 is TGTGCCAGTAGGGTCAGGACAGGTAGCAATCAGCCCCAGCATTTT. Full variable domain (missing parts from reference TRBV19 and TRBJ1-5): DGGITQSPKYLFRKEGQNVTLSCEQNLNHDAMYWYRQDPGQGLRLIYYSQIVNDFQKGDIAEGYSVSREKKESFPLTVTSAQKNPTAFYLCASRVRTGSNQPQHFGDGTRLSIL.

This rearrangement joins TRBV13 to TRBJ1-1; D unclear. The V gene's germline CDR1 is PRHDT and CDR2 FYEKMQ (reference sequence). Between the trimmed V and J ends, which lost 2 bases and 0 bases, there was a span of 13 bases. CDR3 length equals 16 residues. The CDR3 region is CASSLNGITVNTEAFF. CDR3 coding DNA: TGTGCCAGCAGCTTAAACGGGATTACAGTGAACACTGAAGCTTTCTTT. The entire variable domain, with the rest obtained from reference TRBV13 and TRBJ1-1, is as follows: AAGVIQSPRHLIKEKRETATLKCYPIPRHDTVYWYQQGPGQDPQFLISFYEKMQSDKGSIPDRFSAQQFSDYHSELNMSSLELGDSALYFCASSLNGITVNTEAFFGQGTRLTVV.

This chain links TRBV9 with TRBJ2-1, with a tentative D call TRBD2 (6 bases). Germline V gene sequence: CDR1 SGDLS, CDR2 YYNGEE. Trimming took 0 bases from V and 4 from J, leaving 14 bases between them. The CDR3 extends over 16 amino acids. CDR3 sequence reads: CASSVVGSGSYNEQFF. CDR3 coding DNA: TGTGCCAGCAGCGTAGTGGGTAGCGGAAGTTACAATGAGCAGTTCTTC.

This clone was counted once. The chain is built from TRBV2 and TRBJ1-5; the D gene is possibly TRBD1 (5 bases). This CDR3 has 16 residues. Germline V gene lookup returns CDR1 SNHLY and CDR2 FYNNEI. Trimming pared 1 base from V and 5 bases from J, leaving 15 bases between. The CDR3 region has the DNA TGTGCCAGCAGTGAAGTCAGGGCTAGGTATCATCAGCCCCAGCATTTT. Its translation is CASSEVRARYHQPQHF.

The chain employs TRBV2 and TRBJ1-1; D possibly corresponds to TRBD1 (5 bases). The germline gives CDR1 SNHLY, CDR2 FYNNEI. Trimming pared 1 base from V and 8 bases from J, leaving 8 bases between. The CDR3 spans 12 residues. CDR3: CASSEGAGEAFF. CDR3 sequence (DNA): TGTGCCAGCAGTGAAGGGGCAGGGGAAGCTTTCTTT.

The chain couples TRBV2 to TRBJ1-6, with 7 nucleotides matching TRBD1. This CDR3 contains 15 residues. The germline CDR1 and CDR2 sequences are SNHLY and FYNNEI. Unmatched junction bases numbered 8, after V lost 4 bases and J lost 8 bases. CDR3 in amino acids: CASSGQGQRDSPLHF. CDR3 in DNA: TGTGCCAGCAGTGGACAGGGTCAGCGAGATTCACCCCTCCACTTT.

This clone has only one observation. The gene calls are TRBV3-1 (or the pseudogene TRBV3-2) and TRBJ1-4; no clear D gene. Germline V gene sequence: CDR1 LGHDT, CDR2 YNNKEL (reference sequence). This CDR3 has 12 amino acids. Trimming cost V 2 bases and J 8 bases, with 6 bases left between them. The CDR3 loop is CASSQLQEKLFF. CDR3 DNA sequence: TGTGCCAGCAGCCAACTCCAGGAAAAACTGTTTTTT.

The chain carries TRBV18 and TRBJ1-2; 9 nucleotides align to TRBD1. The ends lost 2 bases at V and 2 bases at J; junction bases unmatched: 3. Germline V gene lookup returns CDR1 KGHSH and CDR2 LQKENI. This CDR3 is built from 15 residues. CDR3: CASSPAGQGNYGYTF. CDR3 coding DNA: TGTGCCAGCTCACCAGCTGGACAGGGGAACTATGGCTACACCTTC.

This clone was recorded once. The chain is built from TRBV7-3 and TRBJ1-1, with a possible D match to TRBD1 (5 bases). CDR3 length: 13 residues. Germline-derived CDR1 and CDR2 are SGHTA and FQGTGA. Deletions cut 2 bases from V and 7 bases from J, with 11 bases between. CDR3 sequence reads: CASSLFSQDEAFF. As DNA, the CDR3 is TGTGCCAGCAGCTTATTCTCACAGGATGAAGCTTTCTTT.

The V call is TRBV2, the J call TRBJ1-1, with D possibly matching TRBD1 (6 bases). The V and J ends lost 3 bases and 0 bases respectively, with 14 bases between them. Germline values: CDR1 SNHLY, CDR2 FYNNEI. The CDR3 is 16 residues long. The CDR3 loop reads CASSDRQELLNTEAFF. CDR3 DNA: TGTGCCAGCAGTGACCGACAGGAGCTTTTGAACACTGAAGCTTTCTTT.

This clone has only one observation. The chain is built from TRBV3-1 (or the pseudogene TRBV3-2) and TRBJ2-3; D is uncertain. This CDR3 comprises 13 residues. V shed 4 bases and J shed 1 base, with 6 bases lying between them. Germline V gene lookup returns CDR1 LGHDT and CDR2 YNNKEL (reference sequence). The CDR3 here is CASSLGGTDTQYF. The DNA for the CDR3 is TGTGCCAGCAGCCTAGGAGGCACAGATACGCAGTATTTT.

V and J are TRBV6-5 and TRBJ2-1, with 9 bases aligning to TRBD1. The length of the CDR3 is 15 residues. The V segment lost 6 bases and the J segment 5 bases; nucleotides outside the gene matches: 8. The germline V gene has CDR1 MNHEY and CDR2 SVGAGI. The CDR3 reads CASRPTGGGHNEQFF. CDR3 nucleotide sequence: TGTGCCAGCAGGCCCACAGGGGGCGGGCACAATGAGCAGTTCTTC.

The chain recombines TRBV19 with TRBJ1-6, with 8 positions matching TRBD1. The germline gives CDR1 LNHDA, CDR2 SQIVND (reference sequence). Trimming removed 7 bases from V and 7 bases from J; junction bases left unmatched: 9. CDR3 length equals 15 residues. The CDR3 region is CASKQGARGNSPLHF. The CDR3 nucleotides read TGTGCCAGTAAGCAGGGGGCGCGAGGGAATTCACCCCTCCACTTT.

The chain has TRBV11-2 and TRBJ2-7, with D uncertain. V lost 0 bases and J lost 1, with 10 bases in between. This CDR3 region has 15 residues. Germline assignment: CDR1 SGHAT and CDR2 FQNNGV. CDR3 sequence reads: CASSLDLAESYEQYF. The CDR3 DNA is TGTGCCAGCAGCTTAGATCTGGCGGAGTCCTACGAGCAGTACTTC.

The chain links TRBV19 to TRBJ2-6, with a tentative D call TRBD1 (6 bases). The V gene lost 6 bases and the J gene lost 0 bases, with 9 bases spanning the gap. Germline-derived CDR1 and CDR2 are LNHDA and SQIVND (reference sequence). This CDR3 contains 15 residues. CDR3 protein: CASSTGSSGANVLTF. The DNA of the CDR3 is TGTGCCAGTAGCACAGGGAGCTCTGGGGCCAACGTCCTGACTTTC. The full variable domain, rest sourced from reference TRBV19 and TRBJ2-6, is DGGITQSPKYLFRKEGQNVTLSCEQNLNHDAMYWYRQDPGQGLRLIYYSQIVNDFQKGDIAEGYSVSREKKESFPLTVTSAQKNPTAFYLCASSTGSSGANVLTFGAGSRLTVL.

J is TRBJ1-5 and V is TRBV6-4; D may be TRBD1 (6 bases). CDR1 and CDR2 from the germline V gene are MRHNA and SNTAGT. Trimming removed 2 bases at V and 2 bases at J, with 16 bases between. CDR3 length: 17 amino acids. The CDR3 DNA follows: TGTGCCAGCAGTGACGTCCAGGGGCCAGATGGCAATCAGCCCCAGCATTTT. It yields the protein CASSDVQGPDGNQPQHF.

This clone has a single count. The chain is built from TRBV7-8 and TRBJ2-7, with a tentative D call TRBD2 (5 bases). CDR1 is SGHVS, CDR2 FQNEAQ, per germline. There are 13 residues in the CDR3. Trimming took off 5 bases at V and 4 bases at J, with 12 bases between the two ends. CDR3 in amino acids: CASSPEDSYEQYF. In nucleotides, the CDR3 is TGTGCCAGCAGCCCAGAGGACTCTTACGAGCAGTACTTC. The variable domain in full, completed from reference TRBV7-8 and TRBJ2-7, reads GAGVSQSPRYKVAKRGQDVALRCDPISGHVSLFWYQQALGQGPEFLTYFQNEAQLDKSGLPSDRFFAERPEGSVSTLKIQRTQQEDSAVYLCASSPEDSYEQYFGPGTRLTVT.